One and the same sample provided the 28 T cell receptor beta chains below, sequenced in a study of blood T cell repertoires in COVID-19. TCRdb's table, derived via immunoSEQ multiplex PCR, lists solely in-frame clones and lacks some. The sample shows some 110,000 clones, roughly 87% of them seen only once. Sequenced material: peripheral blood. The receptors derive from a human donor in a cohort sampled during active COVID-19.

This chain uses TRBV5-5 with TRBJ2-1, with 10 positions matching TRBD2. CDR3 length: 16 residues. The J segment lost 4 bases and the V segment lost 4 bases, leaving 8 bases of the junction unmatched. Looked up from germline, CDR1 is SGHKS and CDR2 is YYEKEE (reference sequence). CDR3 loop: CASSQRAGGSYNEQFF. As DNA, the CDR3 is TGTGCCAGCAGCCAAAGAGCGGGAGGGTCTTACAATGAGCAGTTCTTC.

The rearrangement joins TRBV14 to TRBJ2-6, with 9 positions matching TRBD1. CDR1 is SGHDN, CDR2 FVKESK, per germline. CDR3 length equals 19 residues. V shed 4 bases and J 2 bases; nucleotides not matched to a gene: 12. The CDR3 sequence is CASSLRDRVTSPGANVLTF. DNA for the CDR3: TGTGCCAGCAGCCTCCGGGACAGGGTGACCTCTCCTGGGGCCAACGTCCTGACTTTC.

This CDR3 reads CASRGDTNYEQYF. CDR3 DNA: TGTGCCAGCAGAGGGGACACCAACTACGAGCAGTACTTC. This chain links TRBV9 with TRBJ2-7, with D maybe TRBD1 (6 bases). This CDR3 region has 13 residues. Germline lookup yields CDR1 SGDLS and CDR2 YYNGEE. Trimming removed 5 bases at V and 3 bases at J, with 12 bases between.

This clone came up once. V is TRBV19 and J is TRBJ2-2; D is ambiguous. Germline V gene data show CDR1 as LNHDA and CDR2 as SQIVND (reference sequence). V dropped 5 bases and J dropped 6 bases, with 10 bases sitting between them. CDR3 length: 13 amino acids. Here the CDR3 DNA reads TGTGCCAGTAGTGAACTCCAACCCGGGGAGCTGTTTTTT. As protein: CASSELQPGELFF.

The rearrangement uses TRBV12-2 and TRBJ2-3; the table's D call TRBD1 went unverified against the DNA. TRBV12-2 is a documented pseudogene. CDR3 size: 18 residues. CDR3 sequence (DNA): TGTGCAAGTCGCTTAGCCATGGGGGACAGGGGAGGCACAGATACGCAGTATTTT. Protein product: CASRLAMGDRGGTDTQYF.

The chain's CDR3 is CATSRNGGNYGYTF. CDR3 sequence (DNA): TGTGCCACCAGCAGAAACGGGGGGAACTATGGCTACACCTTC. V is TRBV15 and J is TRBJ1-2; D possibly corresponds to TRBD1 (5 bases). CDR1 and CDR2 from the germline V gene are LNHNV and YYDKDF (reference sequence). The CDR3 length is 14 residues. V shed 2 bases and J shed 2 bases, with 9 bases lying between them.

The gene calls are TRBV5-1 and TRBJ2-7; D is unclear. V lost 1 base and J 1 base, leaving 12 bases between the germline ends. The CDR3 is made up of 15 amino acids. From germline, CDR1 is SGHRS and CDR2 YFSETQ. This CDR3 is CASSLFGGNSYEQYF. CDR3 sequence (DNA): TGCGCCAGCAGCTTGTTCGGCGGAAATTCCTACGAGCAGTACTTC.

In DNA, the CDR3 is TGCAGCGTTGAAGGCCACTCCTCGAACGAGCAGTACTTC. Translated, it gives CSVEGHSSNEQYF. The V gene is TRBV29-1, the J gene TRBJ2-7; the D is unclear. CDR3 length: 13 amino acids. The germline CDR1 and CDR2 sequences are SQVTM and ANQGSEA. V lost 1 base, J lost 5 bases, and 12 bases lay in between.

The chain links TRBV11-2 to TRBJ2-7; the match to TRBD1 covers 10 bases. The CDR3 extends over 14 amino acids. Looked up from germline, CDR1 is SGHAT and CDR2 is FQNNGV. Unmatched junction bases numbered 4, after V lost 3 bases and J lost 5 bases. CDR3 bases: TGTGCCAGCAGCTTCGGGACAGGGGTGAACGAGCAGTACTTC. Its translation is CASSFGTGVNEQYF.

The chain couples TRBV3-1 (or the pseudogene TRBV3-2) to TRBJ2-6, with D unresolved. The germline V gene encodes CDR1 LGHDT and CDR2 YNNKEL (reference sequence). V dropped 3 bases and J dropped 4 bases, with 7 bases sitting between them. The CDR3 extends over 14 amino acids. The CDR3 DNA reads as TGTGCCAGCAGCCATGCGAGCGGGGCCAACGTCCTGACTTTC. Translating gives CASSHASGANVLTF.

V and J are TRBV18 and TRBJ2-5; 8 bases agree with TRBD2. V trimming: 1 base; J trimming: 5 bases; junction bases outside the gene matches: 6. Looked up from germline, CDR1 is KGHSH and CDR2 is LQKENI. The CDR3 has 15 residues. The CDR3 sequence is CASSPRPAGEETQYF. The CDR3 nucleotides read TGTGCCAGCTCACCACGGCCAGCGGGAGAGGAGACCCAGTACTTC.

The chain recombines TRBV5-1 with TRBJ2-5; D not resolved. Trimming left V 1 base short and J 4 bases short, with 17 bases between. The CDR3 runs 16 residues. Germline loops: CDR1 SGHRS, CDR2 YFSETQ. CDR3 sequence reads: CASSLNVRQPGETQYF. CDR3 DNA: TGCGCCAGCAGCTTGAATGTAAGGCAGCCGGGAGAGACCCAGTACTTC. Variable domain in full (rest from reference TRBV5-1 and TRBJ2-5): KAGVTQTPRYLIKTRGQQVTLSCSPISGHRSVSWYQQTPGQGLQFLFEYFSETQRNKGNFPGRFSGRQFSNSRSEMNVSTLELGDSALYLCASSLNVRQPGETQYFGPGTRLLVL.

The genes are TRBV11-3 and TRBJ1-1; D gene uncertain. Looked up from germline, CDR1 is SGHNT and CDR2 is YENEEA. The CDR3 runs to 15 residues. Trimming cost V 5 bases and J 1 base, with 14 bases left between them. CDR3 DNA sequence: TGTGCCAGCAGCCCACCTCGGGTTTGGAACACTGAAGCTTTCTTT. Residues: CASSPPRVWNTEAFF.

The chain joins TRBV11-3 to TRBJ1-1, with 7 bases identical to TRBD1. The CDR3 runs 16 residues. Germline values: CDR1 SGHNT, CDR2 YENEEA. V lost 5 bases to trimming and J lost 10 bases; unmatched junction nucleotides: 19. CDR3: CASSKRDSLPGLGAFF. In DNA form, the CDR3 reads TGTGCCAGCAGCAAACGGGACAGCCTGCCGGGGCTCGGAGCTTTCTTT.

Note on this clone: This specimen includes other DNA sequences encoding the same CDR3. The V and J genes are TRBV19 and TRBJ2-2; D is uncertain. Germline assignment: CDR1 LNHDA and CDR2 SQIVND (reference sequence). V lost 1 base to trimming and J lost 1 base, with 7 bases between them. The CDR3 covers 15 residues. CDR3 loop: CASSIASGNTGELFF. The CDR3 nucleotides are TGTGCCAGTAGTATAGCGTCGGGGAACACCGGGGAGCTGTTTTTT.

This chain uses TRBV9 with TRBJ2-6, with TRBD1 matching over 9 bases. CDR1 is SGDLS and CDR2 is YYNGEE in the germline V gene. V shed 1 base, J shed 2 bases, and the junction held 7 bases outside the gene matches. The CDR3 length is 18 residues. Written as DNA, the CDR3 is TGTGCCAGCAGCGTAACAGGGGGCGGTTCCCCTGGGGCCAACGTCCTGACTTTC. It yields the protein CASSVTGGGSPGANVLTF.

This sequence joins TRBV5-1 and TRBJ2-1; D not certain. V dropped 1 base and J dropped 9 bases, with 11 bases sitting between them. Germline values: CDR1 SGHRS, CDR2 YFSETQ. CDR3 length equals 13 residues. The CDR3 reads CASSLFGHGEQFF. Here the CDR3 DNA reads TGCGCCAGCAGCTTGTTTGGTCACGGTGAGCAGTTCTTC.

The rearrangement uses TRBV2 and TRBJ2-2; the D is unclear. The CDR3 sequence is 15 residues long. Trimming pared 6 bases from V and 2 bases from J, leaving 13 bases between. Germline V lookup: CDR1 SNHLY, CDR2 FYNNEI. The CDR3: CASRSFPLNTGELFF. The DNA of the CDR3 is TGTGCCAGCAGGAGTTTCCCCCTAAACACCGGGGAGCTGTTTTTT.

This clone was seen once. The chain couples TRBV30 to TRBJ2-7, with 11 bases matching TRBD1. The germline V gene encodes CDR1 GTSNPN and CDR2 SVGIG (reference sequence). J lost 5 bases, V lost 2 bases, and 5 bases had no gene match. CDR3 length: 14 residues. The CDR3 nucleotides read TGTGCCTGGAGTAAAGGACAGGGGGCGGACGAGCAGTACTTC. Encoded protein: CAWSKGQGADEQYF.

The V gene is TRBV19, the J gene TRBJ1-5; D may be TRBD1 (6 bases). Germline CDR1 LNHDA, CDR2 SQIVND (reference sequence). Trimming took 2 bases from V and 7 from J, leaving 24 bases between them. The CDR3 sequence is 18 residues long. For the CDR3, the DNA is TGTGCCAGTAGTATACCGAATCTGATAGGACAGAGGAGACAGCCCCAGCATTTT. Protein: CASSIPNLIGQRRQPQHF.

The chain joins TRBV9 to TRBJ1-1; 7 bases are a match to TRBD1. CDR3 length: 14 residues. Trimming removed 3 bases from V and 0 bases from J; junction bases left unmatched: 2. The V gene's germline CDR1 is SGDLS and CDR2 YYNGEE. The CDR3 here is CASSGDSVNTEAFF. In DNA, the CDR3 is TGTGCCAGCAGCGGGGACAGTGTGAACACTGAAGCTTTCTTT.

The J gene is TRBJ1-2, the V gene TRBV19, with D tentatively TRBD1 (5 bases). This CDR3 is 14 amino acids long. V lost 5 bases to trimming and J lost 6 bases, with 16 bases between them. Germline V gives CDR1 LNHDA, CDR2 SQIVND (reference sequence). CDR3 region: CASSPWGVENGYTF. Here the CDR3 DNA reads TGTGCCAGTAGTCCGTGGGGGGTCGAGAATGGCTACACCTTC.

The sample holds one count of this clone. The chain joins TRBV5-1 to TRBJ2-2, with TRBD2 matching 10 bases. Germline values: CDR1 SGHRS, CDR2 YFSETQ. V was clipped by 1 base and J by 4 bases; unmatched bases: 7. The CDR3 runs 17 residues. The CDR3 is CASSLISGGAGTGELFF. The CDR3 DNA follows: TGCGCCAGCAGCTTGATCAGCGGGGGGGCTGGCACCGGGGAGCTGTTTTTT.

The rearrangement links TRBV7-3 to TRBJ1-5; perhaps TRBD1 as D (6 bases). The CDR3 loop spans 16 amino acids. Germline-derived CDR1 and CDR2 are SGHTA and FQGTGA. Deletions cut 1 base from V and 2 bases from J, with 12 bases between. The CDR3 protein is CASSLSGQTRNQPQHF. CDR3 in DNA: TGTGCCAGCAGCTTAAGTGGACAGACCCGCAATCAGCCCCAGCATTTT.

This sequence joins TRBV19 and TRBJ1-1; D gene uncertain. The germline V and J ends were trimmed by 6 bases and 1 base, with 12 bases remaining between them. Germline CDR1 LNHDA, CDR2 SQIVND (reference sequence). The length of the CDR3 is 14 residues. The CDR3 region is CASSRLTPNTEAFF. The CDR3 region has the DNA TGTGCCAGTAGCCGACTTACCCCGAACACTGAAGCTTTCTTT.

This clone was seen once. This CDR3 reads CASSPSDRGYFSEAFF. CDR3 nucleotide sequence: TGTGCCAGTAGTCCCTCGGACAGGGGGTATTTTTCTGAAGCTTTCTTT. The rearrangement links TRBV19 to TRBJ1-1; TRBD1 agrees at 10 bases. Germline V CDR1 and CDR2: LNHDA, SQIVND (reference sequence). The ends lost 5 bases at V and 6 bases at J; junction bases unmatched: 12. The length of the CDR3 is 16 residues. The full variable domain, with the rest looked up from reference TRBV19 and TRBJ1-1, is DGGITQSPKYLFRKEGQNVTLSCEQNLNHDAMYWYRQDPGQGLRLIYYSQIVNDFQKGDIAEGYSVSREKKESFPLTVTSAQKNPTAFYLCASSPSDRGYFSEAFFGQGTRLTVV.

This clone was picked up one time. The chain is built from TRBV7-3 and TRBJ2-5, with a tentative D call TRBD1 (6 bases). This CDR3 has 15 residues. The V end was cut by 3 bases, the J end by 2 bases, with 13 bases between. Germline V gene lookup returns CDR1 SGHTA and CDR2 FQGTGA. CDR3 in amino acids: CASSFAPTGQETQYF. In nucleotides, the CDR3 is TGTGCCAGCAGCTTCGCCCCGACAGGACAAGAGACCCAGTACTTC.

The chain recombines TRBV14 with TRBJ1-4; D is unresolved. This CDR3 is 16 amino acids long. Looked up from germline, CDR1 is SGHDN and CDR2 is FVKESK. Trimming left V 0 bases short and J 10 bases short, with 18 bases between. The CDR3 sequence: CASSQDWREIPGKLFF. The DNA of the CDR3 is TGTGCCAGCAGCCAAGATTGGCGGGAGATCCCCGGAAAACTGTTTTTT.